This T cell receptor beta chain was recovered during a study of cytomegalovirus exposure and HLA in healthy donors. Study in general: There were fewer than 130 million unique TCR beta sequences, drawn from around 180 million T cells, in an earlier analysis. Early released data had tens of millions of unique TCRs, all coming from HLA-typed donors. The study placed 80% to 85% of its approximately 430 genotyped donors in the Caucasian-associated ancestry cluster.

PCR used 60 Vbeta primers and 13 Jbeta primers. Libraries were prepared by immunoSEQ multiplex PCR; TCRdb keeps only in-frame clonotypes and omits some of them. Among about 190,000 clones listed, approximately 88% were seen once. After removal of 6 bases from V and 3 bases from J, the junction contained 2 bases not matched to a gene. The germline CDR1 and CDR2 sequences are LNHDA and SQIVND (reference sequence). The length of the CDR3 is 14 residues. This TCR was recovered from a woman aged 45 to 65 in good health and CMV-seropositive. The sample was PBMCs. This chain connects TRBV19 to TRBJ2-3, with 11 bases matching TRBD2. CDR3 in amino acids: CASRASGGTDTQYF. In DNA, the CDR3 is TGTGCCAGTAGAGCTAGCGGGGGGACAGATACGCAGTATTTT.